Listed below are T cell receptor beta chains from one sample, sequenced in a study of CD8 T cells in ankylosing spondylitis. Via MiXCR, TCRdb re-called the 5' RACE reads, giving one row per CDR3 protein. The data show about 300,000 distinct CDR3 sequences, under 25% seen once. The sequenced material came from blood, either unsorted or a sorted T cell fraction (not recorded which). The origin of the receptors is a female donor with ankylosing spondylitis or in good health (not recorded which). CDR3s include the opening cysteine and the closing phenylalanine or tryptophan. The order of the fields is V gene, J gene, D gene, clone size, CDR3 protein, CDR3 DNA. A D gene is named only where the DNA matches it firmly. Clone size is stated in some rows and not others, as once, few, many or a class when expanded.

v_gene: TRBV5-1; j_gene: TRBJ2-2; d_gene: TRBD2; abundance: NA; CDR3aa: CASSPQAGTTGELFF; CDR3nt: TGCGCCAGCAGCCCCCAAGCGGGAACCACCGGGGAGCTGTTTTTT
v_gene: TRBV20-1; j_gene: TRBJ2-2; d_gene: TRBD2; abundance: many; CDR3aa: CSAREPSGGRGGELFF; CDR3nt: TGCAGTGCTAGAGAACCTTCGGGGGGGAGAGGGGGGGAGCTGTTTTTT
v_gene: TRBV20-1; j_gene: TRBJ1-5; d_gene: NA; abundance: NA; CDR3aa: CSARDTRANQPQHF; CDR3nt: TGCAGTGCTAGAGATACAAGGGCCAATCAGCCCCAGCATTTT
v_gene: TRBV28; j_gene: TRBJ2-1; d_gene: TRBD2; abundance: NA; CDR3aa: CASSPTSGRGYNEQFF; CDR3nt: TGTGCCAGCAGTCCAACTAGCGGGAGGGGGTACAATGAGCAGTTCTTC
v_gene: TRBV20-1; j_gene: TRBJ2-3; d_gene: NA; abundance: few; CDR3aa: CSARDQSSQSTDTQYF; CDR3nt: TGCAGTGCTAGAGATCAGTCTAGCCAGAGCACAGATACGCAGTATTTT
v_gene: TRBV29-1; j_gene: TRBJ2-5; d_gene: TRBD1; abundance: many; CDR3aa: CSVGQGETQYF; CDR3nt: TGCAGCGTTGGACAGGGGGAGACCCAGTACTTC
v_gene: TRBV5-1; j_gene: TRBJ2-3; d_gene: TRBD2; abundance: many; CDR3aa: CASSSHGLAGGPDTQYF; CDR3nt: TGCGCCAGCAGCTCGCACGGACTAGCGGGAGGGCCGGATACGCAGTATTTT
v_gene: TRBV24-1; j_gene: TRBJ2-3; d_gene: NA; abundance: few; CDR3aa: CATSELGGTHDTQYF; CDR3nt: TGTGCCACCAGTGAATTAGGGGGGACCCACGATACGCAGTATTTT
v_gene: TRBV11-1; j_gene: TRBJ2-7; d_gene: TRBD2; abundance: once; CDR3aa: CASSFSLRTSGRYSYEQYF; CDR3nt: TGTGCCAGCAGCTTTTCCCTACGGACTAGCGGGAGATACTCCTACGAGCAGTACTTC
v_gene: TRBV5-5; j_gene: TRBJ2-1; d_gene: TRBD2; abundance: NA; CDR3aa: CASSLGTSGRGTYNEQFF; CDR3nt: TGTGCCAGCAGCTTGGGGACTAGCGGGAGGGGAACCTACAATGAGCAGTTCTTC
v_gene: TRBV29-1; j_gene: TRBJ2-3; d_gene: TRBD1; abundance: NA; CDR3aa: CSGQASKDTQYF; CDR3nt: TGCAGTGGACAGGCCTCTAAAGATACGCAGTATTTT
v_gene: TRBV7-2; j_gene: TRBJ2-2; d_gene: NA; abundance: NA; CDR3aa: CASSPLQGNTGELFF; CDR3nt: TGTGCCAGCAGTCCTCTACAGGGGAACACCGGGGAGCTGTTTTTT
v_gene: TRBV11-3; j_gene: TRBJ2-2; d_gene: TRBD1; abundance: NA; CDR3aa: CASSASTGWGGELFF; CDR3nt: TGTGCCAGCAGCGCGTCGACAGGGTGGGGGGGGGAGCTGTTTTTT
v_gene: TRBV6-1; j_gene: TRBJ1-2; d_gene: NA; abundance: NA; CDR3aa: CASSPQGMAGYTF; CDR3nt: TGTGCCAGCAGCCCACAGGGTATGGCTGGCTACACCTTC
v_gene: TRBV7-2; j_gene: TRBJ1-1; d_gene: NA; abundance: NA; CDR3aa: CASSLYRTSTEAFF; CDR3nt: TGTGCCAGCAGCTTATATCGAACGAGCACTGAAGCTTTCTTT
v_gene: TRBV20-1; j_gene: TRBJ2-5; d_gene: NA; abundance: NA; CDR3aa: CSALRPTQGRETQYF; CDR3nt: TGCAGTGCCCTTCGGCCCACACAGGGACGGGAGACCCAGTACTTC
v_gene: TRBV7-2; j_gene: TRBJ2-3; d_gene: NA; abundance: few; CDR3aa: CASSPWSTGATDTQYF; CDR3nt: TGTGCCAGCAGCCCCTGGTCGACGGGAGCCACAGATACGCAGTATTTT
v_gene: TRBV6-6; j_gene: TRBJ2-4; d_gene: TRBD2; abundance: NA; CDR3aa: CASSRAGGQDIQYF; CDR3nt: TGTGCCAGCAGCCGAGCGGGAGGGCAGGACATTCAGTACTTC
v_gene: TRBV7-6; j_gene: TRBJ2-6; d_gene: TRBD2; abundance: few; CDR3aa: CASSLVGGSSGANVLTF; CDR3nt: TGTGCCAGCAGCTTAGTGGGGGGGAGCTCTGGGGCCAACGTCCTGACTTTC
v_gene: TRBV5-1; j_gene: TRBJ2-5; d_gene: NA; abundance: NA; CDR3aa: CASSLGSGRRETQYF; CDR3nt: TGCGCCAGCAGCTTGGGATCAGGGAGACGAGAGACCCAGTACTTC
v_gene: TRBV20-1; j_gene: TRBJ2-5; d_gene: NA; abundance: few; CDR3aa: CSASGPEETQYF; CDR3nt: TGCAGTGCTAGCGGACCCGAGGAGACCCAGTACTTC
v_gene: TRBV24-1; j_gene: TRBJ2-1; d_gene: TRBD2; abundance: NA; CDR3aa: CATSEDGTSGSNEQFF; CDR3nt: TGTGCCACCAGTGAGGACGGGACTAGCGGGAGCAATGAGCAGTTCTTC
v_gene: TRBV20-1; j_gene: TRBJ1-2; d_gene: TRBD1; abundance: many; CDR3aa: CSAAKGANGYTF; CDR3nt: TGCAGTGCGGCCAAGGGGGCGAATGGCTACACCTTC
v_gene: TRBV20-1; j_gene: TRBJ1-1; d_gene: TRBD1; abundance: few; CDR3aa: CSADRGNTEAFF; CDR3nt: TGCAGTGCCGACAGGGGGAACACTGAAGCTTTCTTT
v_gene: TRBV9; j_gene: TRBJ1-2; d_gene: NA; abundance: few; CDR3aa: CASSPDSEVNYGYTF; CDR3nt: TGTGCCAGCAGCCCTGACAGTGAAGTTAACTATGGCTACACCTTC
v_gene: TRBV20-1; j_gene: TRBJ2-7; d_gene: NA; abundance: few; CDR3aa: CSARVAGTPLEQYF; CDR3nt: TGCAGTGCTAGAGTAGCAGGGACTCCACTCGAGCAGTACTTC
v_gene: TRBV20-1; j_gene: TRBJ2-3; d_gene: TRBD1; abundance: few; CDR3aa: CSARIQGARDTQYF; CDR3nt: TGCAGTGCTAGAATACAGGGGGCGCGGGATACGCAGTATTTT
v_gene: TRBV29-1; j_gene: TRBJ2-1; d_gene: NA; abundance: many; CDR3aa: CSLPSLVTSGEQFF; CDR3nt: TGCAGCTTGCCATCGCTGGTTACGTCTGGTGAGCAGTTCTTC
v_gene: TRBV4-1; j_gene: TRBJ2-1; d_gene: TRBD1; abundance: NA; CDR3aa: CASSRPGQGRGEQFF; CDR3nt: TGCGCCAGCAGCCGGCCGGGACAGGGTAGAGGTGAGCAGTTCTTC
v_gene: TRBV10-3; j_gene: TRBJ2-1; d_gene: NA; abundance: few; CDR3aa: CAISATQGQFYNEQFF; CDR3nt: TGTGCCATCAGTGCGACGCAGGGACAATTCTACAATGAGCAGTTCTTC
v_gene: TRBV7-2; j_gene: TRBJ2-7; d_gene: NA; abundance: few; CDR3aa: CASSSRLGGDYEQYF; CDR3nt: TGTGCCAGCAGCTCCCGCCTCGGCGGAGACTACGAGCAGTACTTC
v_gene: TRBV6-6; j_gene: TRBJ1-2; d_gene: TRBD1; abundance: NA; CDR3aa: CASSTGTEYGYTF; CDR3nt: TGTGCCAGCAGTACCGGGACAGAATATGGCTACACCTTC
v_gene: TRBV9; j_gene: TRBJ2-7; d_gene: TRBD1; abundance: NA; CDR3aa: CASSAGTGPHEQYF; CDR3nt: TGTGCCAGCAGCGCAGGGACAGGTCCCCACGAGCAGTACTTC
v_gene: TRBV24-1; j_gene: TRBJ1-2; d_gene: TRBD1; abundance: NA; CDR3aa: CATSDSDRVPIYGYTF; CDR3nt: TGTGCCACCAGTGATTCGGACAGGGTACCCATCTATGGCTACACCTTC
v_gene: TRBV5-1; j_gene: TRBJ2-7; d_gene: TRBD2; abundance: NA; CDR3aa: CASSPGLAGAYEQYF; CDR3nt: TGCGCCAGCAGCCCTGGACTAGCGGGAGCCTACGAGCAGTACTTC
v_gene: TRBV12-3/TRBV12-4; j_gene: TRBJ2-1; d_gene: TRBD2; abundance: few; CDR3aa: CASSLGKRLAGDEQFF; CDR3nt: TGTGCCAGCAGTTTGGGGAAGAGACTAGCGGGTGATGAGCAGTTCTTC
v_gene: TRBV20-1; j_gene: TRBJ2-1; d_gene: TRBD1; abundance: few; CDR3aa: CSARETRPRGNEQFF; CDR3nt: TGCAGTGCTAGAGAAACCAGACCCAGGGGGAATGAGCAGTTCTTC
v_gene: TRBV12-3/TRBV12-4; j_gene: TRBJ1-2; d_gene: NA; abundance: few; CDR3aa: CASSFNRNYGYTF; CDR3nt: TGTGCCAGCAGTTTTAACAGAAACTATGGCTACACCTTC
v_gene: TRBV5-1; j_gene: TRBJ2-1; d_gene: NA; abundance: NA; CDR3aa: CASSLVPLGGIRNEQFF; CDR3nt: TGCGCCAGCAGCTTGGTTCCTCTAGGGGGAATCAGGAATGAGCAGTTCTTC
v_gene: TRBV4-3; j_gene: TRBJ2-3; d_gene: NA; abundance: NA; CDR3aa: CASSLQSGRTDTQYF; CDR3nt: TGCGCCAGCAGCCTGCAGAGCGGGCGCACAGATACGCAGTATTTT
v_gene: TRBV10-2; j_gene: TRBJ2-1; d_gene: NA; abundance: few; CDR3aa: CASSARGFPYNEQFF; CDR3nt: TGCGCCAGCAGTGCTCGAGGGTTCCCGTACAATGAGCAGTTCTTC
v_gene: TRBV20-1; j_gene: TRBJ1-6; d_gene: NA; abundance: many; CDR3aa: CSATEGYRNSPLHF; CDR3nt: TGCAGTGCTACCGAGGGATATCGGAATTCACCCCTCCACTTT
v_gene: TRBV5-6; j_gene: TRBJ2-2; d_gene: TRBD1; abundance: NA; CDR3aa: CASSSGQGGDTGELFF; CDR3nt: TGTGCCAGCAGCTCGGGACAGGGGGGCGACACCGGGGAGCTGTTTTTT
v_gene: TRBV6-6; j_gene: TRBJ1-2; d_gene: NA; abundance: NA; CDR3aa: CASSYNGYTF; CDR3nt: TGTGCCAGCAGTTACAATGGCTACACCTTC
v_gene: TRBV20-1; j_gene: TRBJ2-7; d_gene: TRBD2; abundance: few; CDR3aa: CSARVSGRPYEQYF; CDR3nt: TGCAGTGCTAGGGTTAGCGGGAGGCCCTACGAGCAGTACTTC